These T cell receptor beta chains were read from a single sample in a study of T-cell memory formation after mild COVID-19. A single record per CDR3 protein comes from TCRdb applying MiXCR to the 5' RACE reads. Among about 440,000 distinct CDR3 sequences, 15% to 20% were seen once, and the ten largest hold 7.5% to 10%. Sequencing was carried out using PBMCs or a T cell subset sorted from them (not recorded which). These receptors all come from an adult woman who had mild COVID-19 (a few samples of this study predate the infection). Cell type and time point are not known. The conserved cysteine and the conserved F or W are not part of the CDR3 here. Expanded clones get a size class; other rows say once, few or many, or leave the size out.

abundance,v_gene,CDR3aa
.,TRBV6-2/TRBV6-3,ASSTLRSRTYEQY
.,TRBV19,ASSVTANYGYT
.,TRBV19,ASSIRNMNTEAF
.,TRBV30,AWSPTGGSPLH
.,TRBV7-9,ASRERGVPEAF
few,TRBV27,ASRISGSGTDTQY
.,TRBV12-3/TRBV12-4,ASSHGTANTGELI
.,TRBV24-1,ATSASGGGSYEQY
few,TRBV18,ASSPLGGHEQY
.,TRBV5-6,ASSDGGIGYGYT
few,TRBV4-2,ASSQDGTGGFEQF
few,TRBV7-2,ASSLSGLPQH
.,TRBV18,ASSPPFPSSYEQY
once,TRBV12-3/TRBV12-4,ASRGQGRGYGYT
.,TRBV7-8,ASSPGQVVDSPLH
.,TRBV7-3,ASSSSGYFADTQY
many,TRBV5-1,ASSTSGGDTQY
.,TRBV12-3/TRBV12-4,ASSHLRDRGTGELF
few,TRBV12-3/TRBV12-4,ASRRGQGSYNEQF
few,TRBV20-1,SARDWGLNQPQH
.,TRBV7-9,ASSLGQRDPEDEQY
many,TRBV7-8,ASSLVEGRDGYT
once,TRBV5-6,ASSFDETHYEQY
many,TRBV3-1,ASSQAGVYNEQF
few,TRBV18,ASRTSGSSYEQY
few,TRBV19,ASSRASWNEQF